This T cell receptor (beta chain) was documented in a study of T cell clones after liver transplantation. The CDR3 has 15 amino acids. V shed 4 bases and J shed 0 bases, with 9 bases lying between them. Germline assignment: CDR1 MGHDK and CDR2 SYGVNS. This clone was observed once. Profiled with immunoSEQ multiplex PCR; TCRdb holds only in-frame clones, not every one. The sample has 20,000 to 25,000 clones; roughly 80% are singletons. The sample in question was CD8+ T cells from blood, obtained 52 to 60 months after liver transplant. This receptor was obtained from a human patient who received a liver transplant. Certain T cells may be donor cells from the graft. The chain carries TRBV25-1 and TRBJ2-2; no firm D call. CDR3 bases: TGTGCCAGCAGTGCTTTTAGAACGAACACCGGGGAGCTGTTTTTT. It codes for CASSAFRTNTGELFF. The variable domain in full, completed from reference TRBV25-1 and TRBJ2-2, reads EADIYQTPRYLVIGTGKKITLECSQTMGHDKMYWYQQDPGMELHLIHYSYGVNSTEKGDLSSESTVSRIRTEHFPLTLESARPSHTSQYLCASSAFRTNTGELFFGEGSRLTVL.